Listed below are T cell receptor beta chains from one sample, sequenced in a study of blood T cell repertoires in COVID-19. Sequencing used immunoSEQ multiplex PCR; TCRdb keeps in-frame clones, though not all of them. In the table there are approximately 360,000 clones, approximately 89% of which are singletons. Sequencing was done on a sample of PBMCs or T cells enriched from blood (not recorded which). Receptor source: a man aged 35-49 years in a cohort exposed to, infected with or recovered from COVID-19 (not recorded which). Each CDR3 is given with its conserved first and last residue. D genes are given only for firm matches. Part of the rows lack a size; the others show once, few, many or a class for expanded clones.

-,-,TRBJ2-2,TRBV7-9,CASSFTGPEVFF,TGTGCCAGCAGCTTTACAGGGCCCGAGGTGTTTTTT
-,-,TRBJ1-6,TRBV19,CASSHLPDNNSPLHF,TGTGCCAGTAGTCATCTTCCGGACAATAATTCACCCCTCCACTTT
-,-,TRBJ1-1,TRBV25-1,CASSRSRGGAAEAFF,TGTGCCAGCAGTCGCTCTAGGGGGGGCGCGGCTGAAGCTTTCTTT
-,TRBD2,TRBJ2-1,TRBV2,CASREERERLWDYNEQFF,TGTGCCAGCAGGGAGGAGCGGGAGAGGTTGTGGGACTACAATGAGCAGTTCTTC
-,-,TRBJ1-2,TRBV3-1/TRBV3-2,CASSGRGSRGYTF,TGTGCCAGCAGCGGACGGGGGAGTCGCGGCTACACCTTC
-,-,TRBJ1-2,TRBV6-5,CASSNNYYGYTF,TGTGCCAGCAGCAACAACTATTATGGCTACACCTTC
-,-,TRBJ2-1,TRBV6-4,CASSDGSGSSYNEQFF,TGTGCCAGCAGTGACGGTAGCGGTAGCTCCTACAATGAGCAGTTCTTC
-,TRBD1,TRBJ1-2,TRBV4-2,CASSQEGQGISGYTF,TGTGCCAGCAGCCAAGAAGGACAGGGGATCTCTGGCTACACCTTC
-,-,TRBJ1-1,TRBV2,CASSPEGEMNTEAFF,TGTGCCAGCAGTCCGGAAGGGGAAATGAACACTGAAGCTTTCTTT
once,-,TRBJ1-2,TRBV3-1/TRBV3-2,CASSRTEGDNYGYTF,TGTGCCAGCAGCAGAACTGAGGGGGATAACTATGGCTACACCTTC
-,-,TRBJ2-7,TRBV21-1,CASKGPLWSGRSHEQYF,TGTGCCAGCAAGGGCCCCCTTTGGAGCGGGAGAAGCCACGAGCAGTACTTC
-,TRBD1,TRBJ1-5,TRBV10-3,CAISDTGTGPIPQHF,TGTGCCATCAGTGATACCGGGACAGGGCCAATCCCCCAGCATTTT
-,TRBD1,TRBJ2-3,TRBV5-1,CASSLGGQSLGTDTQYF,TGCGCCAGCAGCTTGGGGGGACAGTCCCTGGGCACAGATACGCAGTATTTT
-,TRBD1,TRBJ1-1,TRBV6-5,CASSYDRVNTEAFF,TGTGCCAGCAGTTACGACAGGGTGAACACTGAAGCTTTCTTT
-,TRBD1,TRBJ1-2,TRBV19,CASSRGQGINYGYTF,TGTGCCAGTAGCAGGGGACAGGGAATTAACTATGGCTACACCTTC
-,-,TRBJ2-7,TRBV18,CASSPSTYEQYF,TGTGCCAGCTCACCATCGACTTACGAGCAGTACTTC
-,TRBD1,TRBJ1-3,TRBV19,CASIRDRESGNTIYF,TGTGCCAGTATTCGGGACAGGGAGTCTGGAAACACCATATATTTT
-,-,TRBJ2-7,TRBV28,CASSSNLALQYF,TGTGCCAGCAGTTCCAACCTAGCTCTGCAGTACTTC
-,-,TRBJ1-4,TRBV2,CASSEIGGGGEKLFF,TGTGCCAGCAGTGAAATAGGCGGGGGTGGTGAAAAACTGTTTTTT
-,-,TRBJ2-7,TRBV11-2,CASSQPIANHEQYF,TGTGCCAGCAGCCAGCCTATAGCGAATCACGAGCAGTACTTC
-,TRBD1,TRBJ2-3,TRBV7-9,CASSVDRDGTDTQYF,TGTGCCAGCAGCGTCGACAGGGATGGCACAGATACGCAGTATTTT
-,-,TRBJ2-7,TRBV7-9,CASSRDNSYEQYF,TGTGCCAGCAGCCGGGACAACTCCTACGAGCAGTACTTC
-,-,TRBJ1-2,TRBV5-5,CASSLQSGYTF,TGTGCCAGCAGCCTCCAGTCTGGCTACACCTTC
-,-,TRBJ1-5,TRBV4-1,CASSQSGNQPQHF,TGCGCCAGCAGCCAGTCGGGGAATCAGCCCCAGCATTTT
-,TRBD1,TRBJ1-5,TRBV5-6,CASSSGTGLGNQPQHF,TGTGCCAGCAGCTCCGGGACAGGGTTAGGCAATCAGCCCCAGCATTTT
-,TRBD2,TRBJ2-1,TRBV3-1/TRBV3-2,CASSLSRGGRAQGGDNEQFF,TGTGCCAGCAGCCTAAGTAGGGGAGGGAGGGCTCAAGGCGGTGACAATGAGCAGTTCTTC
-,-,TRBJ2-5,TRBV5-4,CASSLHREETQYF,TGTGCCAGCAGCTTGCACAGGGAAGAGACCCAGTACTTC
-,TRBD2,TRBJ2-3,TRBV6-5,CASSYSLAGGPDTQYF,TGTGCCAGCAGTTACTCGTTAGCGGGAGGGCCAGATACGCAGTATTTT
-,-,TRBJ2-7,TRBV30,CAVILAQSSYEQYF,TGTGCCGTGATACTAGCCCAGAGCTCCTACGAGCAGTACTTC
once,-,TRBJ1-2,TRBV18,CASSPGGLGYGYTF,TGTGCCAGCTCACCAGGGGGCCTCGGCTATGGCTACACCTTC
-,-,TRBJ1-2,TRBV29-1,CSARENYGYTF,TGCAGCGCCCGGGAGAACTATGGCTACACCTTC
-,-,TRBJ2-1,TRBV28,CASSPMAARYRYNEQFF,TGTGCCAGCAGCCCCATGGCGGCCCGTTACCGTTACAATGAGCAGTTCTTC
-,TRBD1,TRBJ2-2,TRBV9,CASSVVGGRGELFF,TGTGCCAGCAGCGTTGTAGGGGGCAGAGGGGAGCTGTTTTTT
-,TRBD1,TRBJ1-5,TRBV5-5,CASSKGQPHQPQHF,TGTGCCAGCAGCAAGGGACAGCCACATCAGCCCCAGCATTTT
-,-,TRBJ2-3,TRBV5-4,CASSTTSRDTQYF,TGTGCCAGCAGCACCACTAGCAGAGATACGCAGTATTTT
-,-,TRBJ1-2,TRBV6-6,CASSPIGNYGYTF,TGTGCCAGCAGTCCCATCGGGAACTATGGCTACACCTTC
-,-,TRBJ2-2,TRBV19,CASTYGIGAGELFF,TGTGCCAGTACCTACGGGATTGGGGCCGGGGAGCTGTTTTTT
few,-,TRBJ2-2,TRBV9,CASSVAQNTGELFF,TGTGCCAGCAGCGTAGCACAGAACACCGGGGAGCTGTTTTTT
-,TRBD1,TRBJ2-1,TRBV28,CASRPGQGGNEQFF,TGTGCCAGCAGACCGGGACAGGGAGGGAATGAGCAGTTCTTC
-,TRBD1,TRBJ2-7,TRBV5-1,CASSFSGQGYEQYF,TGCGCCAGCAGCTTTTCCGGACAGGGCTACGAGCAGTACTTC
-,-,TRBJ1-1,TRBV6-1,CASSEGGNTEAFF,TGTGCCAGCAGTGAGGGGGGGAACACTGAAGCTTTCTTT
-,-,TRBJ2-2,TRBV27,CASTYMGTSNTGELFF,TGTGCCAGCACCTACATGGGGACATCGAACACCGGGGAGCTGTTTTTT
-,TRBD2,TRBJ2-1,TRBV11-2,CASSLAFTSGLYNEQFF,TGTGCCAGCAGCTTAGCCTTCACTAGCGGACTCTACAATGAGCAGTTCTTC
-,TRBD2,TRBJ2-7,TRBV2,CASSVREVTYEQYF,TGTGCCAGCAGTGTGCGGGAGGTGACCTACGAGCAGTACTTC
-,-,TRBJ2-1,TRBV14,CASSQEQPWTASYNEQFF,TGTGCCAGCAGCCAAGAGCAACCTTGGACTGCATCCTACAATGAGCAGTTCTTC
once,TRBD1,TRBJ2-5,TRBV5-1,CASSLEQGWETQYF,TGCGCCAGCAGCTTGGAACAGGGGTGGGAGACCCAGTACTTC
-,TRBD1,TRBJ2-1,TRBV5-1,CASTPTGGNYNEQFF,TGCGCCAGCACCCCGACAGGGGGGAACTACAATGAGCAGTTCTTC
-,-,TRBJ2-7,TRBV10-3,CAISAGPGQTYEQYF,TGTGCCATCAGTGCAGGGCCTGGACAGACCTACGAGCAGTACTTC